This entry lists 2 T cell receptor beta chains sequenced from one sample in a study of blood T cell repertoires in COVID-19. Clones were sequenced by immunoSEQ multiplex PCR, and TCRdb holds only the in-frame ones, with some missing. This sample has 250,000 or so clones, with 80% to 90% found just once. Material: PBMCs or T cells enriched from blood (not recorded which). The receptors stem from a woman aged 25-40 years with acute COVID-19.

This chain joins TRBV5-1 and TRBJ2-3, with TRBD1 matching over 7 bases. The V segment lost 3 bases and the J segment 0 bases; nucleotides outside the gene matches: 1. CDR1 and CDR2 (germline): SGHRS, YFSETQ. This CDR3 is built from 14 residues. The CDR3 DNA is TGCGCCAGCAGCTCGGGACAGAGCACAGATACGCAGTATTTT. This translates into CASSSGQSTDTQYF.

This chain connects TRBV29-1 to TRBJ2-1; a weak D match, TRBD2 (6 bases). This CDR3 has 12 amino acids. V shed 8 bases and J shed 4 bases, with 12 bases lying between them. CDR1 and CDR2 (germline): SQVTM, ANQGSEA. Here the CDR3 DNA reads TGCAGCTCCGGGACTGATTACAATGAGCAGTTCTTC. Its protein is CSSGTDYNEQFF.